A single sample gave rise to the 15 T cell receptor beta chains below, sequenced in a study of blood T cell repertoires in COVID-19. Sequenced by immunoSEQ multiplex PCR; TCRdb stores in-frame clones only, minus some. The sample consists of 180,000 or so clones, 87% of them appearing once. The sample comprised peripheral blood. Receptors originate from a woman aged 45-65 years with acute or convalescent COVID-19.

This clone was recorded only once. The chain's CDR3 is CASSVGGGDEQFF. The CDR3 DNA reads as TGTGCCAGCAGCGTAGGGGGAGGGGATGAGCAGTTCTTC. The V and J genes are TRBV9 and TRBJ2-1; 7 bases are shared with TRBD2. CDR3 length equals 13 residues. CDR1 is SGDLS, CDR2 YYNGEE, per germline. J lost 8 bases, V lost 0 bases, and 2 bases had no gene match.

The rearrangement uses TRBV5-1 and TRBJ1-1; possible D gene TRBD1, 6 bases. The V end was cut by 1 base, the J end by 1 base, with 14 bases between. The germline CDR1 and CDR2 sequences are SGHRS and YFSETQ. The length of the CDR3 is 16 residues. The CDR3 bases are TGCGCCAGCAGCTTGAATGCGGGGGCGGGGAACACTGAAGCTTTCTTT. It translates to CASSLNAGAGNTEAFF.

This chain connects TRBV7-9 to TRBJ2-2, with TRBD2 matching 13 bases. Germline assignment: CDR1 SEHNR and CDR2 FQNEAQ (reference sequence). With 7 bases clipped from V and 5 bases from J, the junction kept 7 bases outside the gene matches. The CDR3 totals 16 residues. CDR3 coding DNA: TGTGCCAGCACCCCTGGACTAGCGGGGGTTACCGGGGAGCTGTTTTTT. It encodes CASTPGLAGVTGELFF. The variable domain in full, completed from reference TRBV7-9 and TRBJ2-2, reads DTGVSQNPRHKITKRGQNVTFRCDPISEHNRLYWYRQTLGQGPEFLTYFQNEAQLEKSRLLSDRFSAERPKGSFSTLEIQRTEQGDSAMYLCASTPGLAGVTGELFFGEGSRLTVL.

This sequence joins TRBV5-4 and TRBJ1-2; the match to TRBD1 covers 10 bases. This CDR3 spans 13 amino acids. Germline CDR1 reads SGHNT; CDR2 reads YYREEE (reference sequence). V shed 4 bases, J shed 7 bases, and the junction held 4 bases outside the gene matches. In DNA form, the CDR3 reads TGTGCCAGCAGCCTGGGGGACAGGGGTGGCTACACCTTC. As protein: CASSLGDRGGYTF.

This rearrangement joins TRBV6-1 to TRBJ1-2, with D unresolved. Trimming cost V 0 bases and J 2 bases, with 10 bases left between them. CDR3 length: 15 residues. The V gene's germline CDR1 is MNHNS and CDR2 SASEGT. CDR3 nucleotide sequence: TGTGCCAGCAGTGAAGCCCCACACCAGAACTATGGCTACACCTTC. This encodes CASSEAPHQNYGYTF.

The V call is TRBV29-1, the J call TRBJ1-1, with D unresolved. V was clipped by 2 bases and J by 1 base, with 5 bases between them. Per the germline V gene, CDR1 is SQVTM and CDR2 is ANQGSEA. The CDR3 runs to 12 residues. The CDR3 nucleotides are TGCAGCGTTGAAAAGCAGAACACTGAAGCTTTCTTT. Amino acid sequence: CSVEKQNTEAFF. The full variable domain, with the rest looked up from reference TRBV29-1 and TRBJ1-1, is SAVISQKPSRDICQRGTSLTIQCQVDSQVTMMFWYRQQPGQSLTLIATANQGSEATYESGFVIDKFPISRPNLTFSTLTVSNMSPEDSSIYLCSVEKQNTEAFFGQGTRLTVV.

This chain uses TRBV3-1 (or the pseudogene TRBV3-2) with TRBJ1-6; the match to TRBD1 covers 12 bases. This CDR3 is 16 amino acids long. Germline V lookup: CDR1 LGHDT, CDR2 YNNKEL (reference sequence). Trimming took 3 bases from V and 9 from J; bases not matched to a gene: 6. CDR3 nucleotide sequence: TGTGCCAGCAGCCAGGCCGGGACAGGGGGCAGTTCACCCCTCCACTTT. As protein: CASSQAGTGGSSPLHF.

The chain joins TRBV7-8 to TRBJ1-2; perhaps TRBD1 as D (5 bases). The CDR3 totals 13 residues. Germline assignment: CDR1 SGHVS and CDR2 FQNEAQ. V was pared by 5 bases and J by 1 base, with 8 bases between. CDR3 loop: CASSPDSNYGYTF. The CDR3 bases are TGTGCCAGCAGCCCCGACAGTAACTATGGCTACACCTTC.

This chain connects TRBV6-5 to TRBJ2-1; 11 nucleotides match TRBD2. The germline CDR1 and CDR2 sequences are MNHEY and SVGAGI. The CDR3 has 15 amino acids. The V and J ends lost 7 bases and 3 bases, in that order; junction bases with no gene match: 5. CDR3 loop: CASKFTSGGYNEQFF. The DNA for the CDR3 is TGTGCCAGCAAGTTCACTAGCGGGGGCTACAATGAGCAGTTCTTC.

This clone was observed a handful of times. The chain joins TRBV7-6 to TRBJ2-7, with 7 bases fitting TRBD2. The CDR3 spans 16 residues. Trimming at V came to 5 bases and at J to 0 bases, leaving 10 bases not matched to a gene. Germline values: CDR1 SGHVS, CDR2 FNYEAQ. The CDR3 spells CASSRLASGSSYEQYF. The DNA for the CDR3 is TGTGCCAGCAGCCGTTTAGCTAGCGGAAGCTCCTACGAGCAGTACTTC. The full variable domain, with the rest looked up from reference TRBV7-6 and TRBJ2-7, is GAGVSQSPRYKVTKRGQDVALRCDPISGHVSLYWYRQALGQGPEFLTYFNYEAQQDKSGLPNDRFSAERPEGSISTLTIQRTEQRDSAMYRCASSRLASGSSYEQYFGPGTRLTVT.

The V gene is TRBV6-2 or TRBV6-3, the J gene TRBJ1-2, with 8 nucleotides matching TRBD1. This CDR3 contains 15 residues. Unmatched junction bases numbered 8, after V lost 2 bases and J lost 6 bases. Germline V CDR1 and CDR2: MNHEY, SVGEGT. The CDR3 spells CASSYPRTGINGYTF. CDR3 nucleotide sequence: TGTGCCAGCAGTTACCCCAGGACAGGGATAAATGGCTACACCTTC.

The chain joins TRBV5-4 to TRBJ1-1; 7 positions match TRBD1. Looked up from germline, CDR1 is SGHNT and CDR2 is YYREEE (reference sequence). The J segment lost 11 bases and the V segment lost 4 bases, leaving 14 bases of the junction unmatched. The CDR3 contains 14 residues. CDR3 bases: TGTGCCAGCAGCCAGCAGGGGGAGACGGTGGGGGCTTTCTTT. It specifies CASSQQGETVGAFF.

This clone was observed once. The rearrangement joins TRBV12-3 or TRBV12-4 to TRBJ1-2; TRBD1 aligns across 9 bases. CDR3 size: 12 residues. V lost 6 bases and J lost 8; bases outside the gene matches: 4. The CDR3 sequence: CASRQGAGGYTF. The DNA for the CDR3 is TGTGCCAGCAGACAGGGGGCTGGCGGCTACACCTTC.

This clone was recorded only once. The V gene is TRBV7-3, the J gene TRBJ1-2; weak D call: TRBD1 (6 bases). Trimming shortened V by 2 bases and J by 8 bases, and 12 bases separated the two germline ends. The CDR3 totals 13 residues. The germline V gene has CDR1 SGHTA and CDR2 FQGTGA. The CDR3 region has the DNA TGTGCCAGCAGCTTAGGGGGCGAGGAGGGCTACACCTTC. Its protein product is CASSLGGEEGYTF.

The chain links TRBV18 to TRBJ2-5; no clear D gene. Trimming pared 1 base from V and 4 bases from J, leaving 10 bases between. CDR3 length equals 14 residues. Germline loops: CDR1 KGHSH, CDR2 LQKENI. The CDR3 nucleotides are TGTGCCAGCTCACCACGCCTCTGGCCAGAGACCCAGTACTTC. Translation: CASSPRLWPETQYF.